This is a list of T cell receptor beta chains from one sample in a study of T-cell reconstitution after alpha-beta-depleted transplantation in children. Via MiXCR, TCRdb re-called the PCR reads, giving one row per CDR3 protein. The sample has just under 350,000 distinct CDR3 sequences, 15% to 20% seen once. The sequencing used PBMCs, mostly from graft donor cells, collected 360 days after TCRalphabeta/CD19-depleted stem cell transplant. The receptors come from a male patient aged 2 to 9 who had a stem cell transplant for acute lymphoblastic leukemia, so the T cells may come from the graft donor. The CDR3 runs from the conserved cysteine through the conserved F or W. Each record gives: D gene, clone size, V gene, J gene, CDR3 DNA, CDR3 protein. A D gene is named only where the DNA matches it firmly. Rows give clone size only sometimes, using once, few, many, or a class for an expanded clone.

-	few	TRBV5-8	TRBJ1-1	TGTGCCAGCAGCTTGGAGCCCGGGGACACTGAAGCTTTCTTT	CASSLEPGDTEAFF
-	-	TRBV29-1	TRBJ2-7	TGCAGCGTTGTGAGGACAGCCAACCCCTACGAGCAGTACTTC	CSVVRTANPYEQYF
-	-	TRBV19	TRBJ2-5	TGTGCCAGTAGTATCGACTGGCAAGAGACCCAGTACTTC	CASSIDWQETQYF
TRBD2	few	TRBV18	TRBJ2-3	TGTGCCAGCTCACCGGTCCCCGGTTCGCGGGCTAGCGGGAGTCAAAGGCAGTATTTT	CASSPVPGSRASGSQRQYF
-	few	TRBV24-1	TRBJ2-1	TGTGCCACCAGTGATTTATATGAGCAGTTCTTC	CATSDLYEQFF
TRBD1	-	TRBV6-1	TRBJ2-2	TGTGCCAGCAGTCACAGCGCGACAGGGGTGAACACCGGGGAGCTGTTTTTT	CASSHSATGVNTGELFF
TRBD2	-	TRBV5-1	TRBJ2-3	TGCGCCAGCAGCGGGACTAGCGGGACGGTCACAGATACGCAGTATTTT	CASSGTSGTVTDTQYF
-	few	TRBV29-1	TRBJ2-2	TGCAGCGTTGAAGATTTCCCGAACACCGGGGAGCTGTTTTTT	CSVEDFPNTGELFF
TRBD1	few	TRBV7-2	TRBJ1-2	TGTGCCAGCAGCCCATCGACAGGGGGATCTGGCTACACCTTC	CASSPSTGGSGYTF
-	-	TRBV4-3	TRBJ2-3	TGCGCCAGCAGCCGAATTAATACGCAGTATTTT	CASSRINTQYF
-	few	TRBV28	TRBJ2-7	TGTGCCAGCAGTTTGTTACAGCTCTACGAGCAGTACTTC	CASSLLQLYEQYF
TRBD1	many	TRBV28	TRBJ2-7	TGTGCCAGCAGTAACCCCCGGGACAGGACTCCCTCCTACGAGCAGTACTTC	CASSNPRDRTPSYEQYF
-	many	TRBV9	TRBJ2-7	TGTGCCAGCAGCGTAGGACCGGGATTAGGCTACGAGCAGTACTTC	CASSVGPGLGYEQYF
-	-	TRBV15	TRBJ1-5	TGTGCCACTGGCAAGGGGGATCAGCCCCAGCATTTT	CATGKGDQPQHF
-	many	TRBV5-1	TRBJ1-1	TGCGCCAGCAGCTTGGGGGGGGACACTGAAGCTTTCTTT	CASSLGGDTEAFF
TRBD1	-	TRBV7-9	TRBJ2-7	TGTGCCAGCAGCTTAGAGACAGGGACAGGCAAGTACTTC	CASSLETGTGKYF
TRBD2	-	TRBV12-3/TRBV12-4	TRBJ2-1	TGTGCCAGCAGTCTATCGTCGGGAGGTGGTGAGCAGTTCTTC	CASSLSSGGGEQFF
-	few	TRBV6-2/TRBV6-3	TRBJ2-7	TGTGCCAGCAGTTTCGGGACGACAACTGACTACGAGCAGTACTTC	CASSFGTTTDYEQYF
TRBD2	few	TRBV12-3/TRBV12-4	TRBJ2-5	TGTGCCAGCAGACTAAGGACTAGGGGAGGAGGGCAAGAGACCCAGTACTTC	CASRLRTRGGGQETQYF
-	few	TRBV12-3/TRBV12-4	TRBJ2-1	TGTGCCAGCAGCCATACCCTCAGCAATGAGCAGTTCTTC	CASSHTLSNEQFF
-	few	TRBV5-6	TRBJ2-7	TGTGCCAGCAGCTTGGGTCCGGGGGAGCAGTACTTC	CASSLGPGEQYF
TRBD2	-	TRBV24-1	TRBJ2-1	TGTGCCACCAGTGAGGGGGACTACCACAATGAGCAGTTCTTC	CATSEGDYHNEQFF
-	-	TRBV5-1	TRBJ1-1	TGCGCCAGCAGCTTGGGGGGTGCCCGAGAAGCTTTCTTT	CASSLGGAREAFF
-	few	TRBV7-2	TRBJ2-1	TGTGCCAGCAGCTTGGGTAGGGGGGAAGTCTCCTACAATGAGCAGTTCTTC	CASSLGRGEVSYNEQFF
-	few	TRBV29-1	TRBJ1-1	TGCAGCGTTGGTCGGGGAGGCGGTTCAATCGCTGAAGCTTTCTTT	CSVGRGGGSIAEAFF
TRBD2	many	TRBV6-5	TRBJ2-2	TGTGCCAGCAGTTACGACAGCGGGGAGGTGAACACCGGGGAGCTGTTTTTT	CASSYDSGEVNTGELFF
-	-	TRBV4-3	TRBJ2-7	TGCGCCAGCAGCCGCTACCCAGGGGGGTCCTACGAGCAGTACTTC	CASSRYPGGSYEQYF
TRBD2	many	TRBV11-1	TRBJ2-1	TGTGCCAGCAGCCCTCCGCTAGCGGGAGGAGAGGGGTACAATGAGCAGTTCTTC	CASSPPLAGGEGYNEQFF
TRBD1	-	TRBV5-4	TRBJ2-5	TGTGCCAGCAGCTTGGGGACAGGGACGGAGACCCAGTACTTC	CASSLGTGTETQYF
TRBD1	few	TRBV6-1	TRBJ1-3	TGTGCCAGCTTCTCGACAGGGCTTTTAGCCGGAAACACCATATATTTT	CASFSTGLLAGNTIYF
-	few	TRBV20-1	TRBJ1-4	TGCAGTGCTAGAGAAATGACAGGCTCCAGGGAAAAACTGTTTTTT	CSAREMTGSREKLFF
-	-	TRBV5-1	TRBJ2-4	TGCGCCAGCAGCCAGCGACAGGACCAACCATTTCAGTACTTC	CASSQRQDQPFQYF
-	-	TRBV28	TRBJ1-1	TGTGCCAGCAGTTTAGAAGTCCGCAGGGGCTTGCTTAACACTGAAGCTTTCTTT	CASSLEVRRGLLNTEAFF
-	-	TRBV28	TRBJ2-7	TGTGCCGTCGTGAGAGAACCCTCCTACGAGCAGTACTTC	CAVVREPSYEQYF
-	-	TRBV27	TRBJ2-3	TGTGCCAGCATGGCTCTCGAGGTCGATACGCAGTATTTT	CASMALEVDTQYF
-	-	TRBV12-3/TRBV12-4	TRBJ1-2	TGTGCCAGCAGTTTCGGGGGCTATGGCTACACCTTC	CASSFGGYGYTF
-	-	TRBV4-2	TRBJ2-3	TGTGCCAGCAGCCAAGAGGAGGGTAGCGGACTACTAGGGGGCACAGATACGCAGTATTTT	CASSQEEGSGLLGGTDTQYF